One and the same sample provided the 13 T cell receptor beta chains below, sequenced in a study of radiotherapy plus CTLA-4 blockade in lung cancer listed by TCRdb under 2018. Library prep was done by the immunoSEQ multiplex PCR assay. TCRdb limited this immuneACCESS table to in-frame rearrangements with V and J called. A share of clones is missing; checked studies link under half to unresolved V genes, and the rest is unexplained. This sample is represented by 15,000 or so clones; around three quarters of them were singletons. 46% of the sample is held by the ten biggest clonotypes. The sample was peripheral blood, taken from a patient treated with radiotherapy plus ipilimumab. These receptors all stem from a human donor with non-small cell lung cancer whose response to radiotherapy plus ipilimumab could not be evaluated.

The V call is TRBV7-2, the J call TRBJ2-1; tentatively, D is TRBD1 (5 bases). CDR1 is SGHTA, CDR2 FQGNSA, per germline. The ends were cut back, 3 bases at V and 5 bases at J, with 14 bases in the middle. The CDR3 loop spans 15 amino acids. The CDR3, as DNA: TGTGCCAGCAGCTTCCCCTCAGGGCCAAACAATGAGCAGTTCTTC. Its translation is CASSFPSGPNNEQFF. The full variable domain, in which reference TRBV7-2 and TRBJ2-1 provide the parts outside the CDR3, is GAGVSQSPSNKVTEKGKDVELRCDPISGHTALYWYRQSLGQGLEFLIYFQGNSAPDKSGLPSDRFSAERTGGSVSTLTIQRTQQEDSAVYLCASSFPSGPNNEQFFGPGTRLTVL.

This clone was counted between two and nine times. This CDR3 reads CASSKADRAPGNTIYF. The CDR3, as DNA: TGTGCCAGCAGCAAAGCCGACAGGGCTCCTGGAAACACCATATATTTT. The chain employs TRBV21-1 and TRBJ1-3; the table gives TRBD1 as D, unverified against the DNA. TRBV21-1 is a listed pseudogene. The CDR3 length is 16 residues.

This clone has only one observation. A junction boundary mismatches the germline segment, possibly from a read error. V is TRBV5-1 and J is TRBJ2-5, with D hard to call. CDR1 SGHRS and CDR2 YFSETQ come from the germline V gene. The CDR3 has 15 residues. The CDR3 sequence is CASNLAEGAAETQYF. The CDR3 nucleotides read TGCGCCAGCAACTTGGCCGAAGGCGCGGCGGAGACCCAGTACTTC.

The chain uses TRBV4-2 and TRBJ1-4; tentative D call: TRBD1 (6 bases). Germline CDR1 reads LGHNA; CDR2 reads YNFKEQ. V lost 5 bases to trimming and J lost 4 bases, with 23 bases between them. This CDR3 is built from 18 residues. The CDR3 DNA reads as TGTGCCAGCAGCTTTGAGGGGGGGGGCATAGATGGTAATGAAAAACTGTTTTTT. Its protein is CASSFEGGGIDGNEKLFF.

In this sample, this clone turned up once. The chain combines TRBV7-3 with TRBJ2-3, with 8 bases that match TRBD2. The CDR3 loop spans 16 amino acids. CDR1 is SGHTA, CDR2 FQGTGA, per germline. V lost 1 base, J lost 3 bases, and 6 bases stayed unmatched. The CDR3 here is CASSLRGRGVTDTQYF. The CDR3 DNA reads as TGTGCCAGCAGCTTAAGAGGGCGGGGGGTGACAGATACGCAGTATTTT.

This clone was seen only once. V and J are TRBV5-4 and TRBJ2-3; the D is unclear. The V gene lost 0 bases and the J gene lost 3 bases, with 11 bases spanning the gap. The V gene's germline CDR1 is SGHNT and CDR2 YYREEE (reference sequence). This CDR3 comprises 15 residues. The CDR3 spells CASSLDWRRTDTQYF. The CDR3 DNA sequence: TGTGCCAGCAGCTTGGATTGGCGGAGAACAGATACGCAGTATTTT.

The rearrangement uses TRBV28 and TRBJ2-1; TRBD2 aligns across 11 bases. V shed 3 bases and J 0 bases; nucleotides not matched to a gene: 7. This CDR3 comprises 18 residues. Germline CDR1 is MDHEN and CDR2 is SYDVKM. The CDR3 nucleotides are TGTGCCAGCAGTTTTCGTCTAGCGGGGGGTTCCTCCTACAATGAGCAGTTCTTC. Protein product: CASSFRLAGGSSYNEQFF.

The chain recombines TRBV30 with TRBJ1-2, with D maybe TRBD1 (5 bases). The CDR3 totals 13 residues. From germline, CDR1 is GTSNPN and CDR2 SVGIG (reference sequence). V was clipped by 2 bases and J by 6 bases, with 13 bases between them. The CDR3 DNA reads as TGTGCCTGGAGTTCCGTCCAAGGGGATGGCTACACCTTC. Translation: CAWSSVQGDGYTF.

This chain links TRBV5-1 with TRBJ1-6; D unclear. Germline CDR1 reads SGHRS; CDR2 reads YFSETQ. V was trimmed by 0 bases and J by 9 bases, leaving 7 bases between them. This CDR3 has 13 amino acids. CDR3 sequence (DNA): TGCGCCAGCAGCTTGGTATCGGGTTCACCCCTCCACTTT. Encoded protein: CASSLVSGSPLHF.

The chain couples TRBV29-1 to TRBJ2-7, with TRBD2 matching 10 bases. The CDR3 is 14 amino acids. Germline CDR1 and CDR2: SQVTM and ANQGSEA. V was clipped by 7 bases and J by 4 bases; unmatched bases: 10. The DNA of the CDR3 is TGCAGCGCCGGAGCGGGGGGGTCCCGATACGAGCAGTACTTC. The encoded protein is CSAGAGGSRYEQYF.

This clone has only a few counts. CDR3 protein: CASKGTASTDTQYF. DNA for the CDR3: TGTGCCAGCAAGGGGACAGCTAGCACAGATACGCAGTATTTT. This chain connects TRBV9 to TRBJ2-3; 7 bases match TRBD1. Germline values: CDR1 SGDLS, CDR2 YYNGEE. There are 14 residues in the CDR3. The J segment lost 0 bases and the V segment lost 6 bases, leaving 4 bases of the junction unmatched.

In its sample, this clone was seen a few times. The gene calls are TRBV18 and TRBJ2-1, with 11 bases that match TRBD1. CDR3 length equals 17 residues. In germline, CDR1 is KGHSH, CDR2 LQKENI. V was clipped by 0 bases and J by 4 bases; unmatched bases: 5. The CDR3, as DNA: TGTGCCAGCTCACCACCCTCCGGGACAGGGGGTTACAATGAGCAGTTCTTC. Translating gives CASSPPSGTGGYNEQFF.

This chain uses TRBV7-7 with TRBJ2-2; D is perhaps TRBD1 (6 bases). Trimming shortened V by 4 bases and J by 1 base, and 7 bases separated the two germline ends. The CDR3 extends over 14 amino acids. The germline V gene has CDR1 SSHAT and CDR2 FNYEAQ (reference sequence). This CDR3 is CASSSGQNTGELFF. The DNA of the CDR3 is TGTGCCAGCAGCTCGGGACAGAACACCGGGGAGCTGTTTTTT. The full variable domain, with the rest looked up from reference TRBV7-7 and TRBJ2-2, is GAGVSQSPRYKVTKRGQDVTLRCDPISSHATLYWYQQALGQGPEFLTYFNYEAQPDKSGLPSDRFSAERPEGSISTLTIQRTEQRDSAMYRCASSSGQNTGELFFGEGSRLTVL.